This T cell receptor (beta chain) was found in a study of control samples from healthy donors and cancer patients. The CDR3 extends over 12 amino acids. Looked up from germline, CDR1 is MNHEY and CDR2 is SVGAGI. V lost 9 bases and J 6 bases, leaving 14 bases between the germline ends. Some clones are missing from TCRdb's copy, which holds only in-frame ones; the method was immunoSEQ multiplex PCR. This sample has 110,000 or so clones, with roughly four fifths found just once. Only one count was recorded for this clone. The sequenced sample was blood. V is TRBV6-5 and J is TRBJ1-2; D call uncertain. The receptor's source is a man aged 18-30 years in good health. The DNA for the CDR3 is TGTGCCAGTAGGACGACGGTTGATGGCTACACCTTC. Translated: CASRTTVDGYTF.